This passage covers 3 T cell receptor beta chains from one sample sequenced in a study of blood T cell repertoires in COVID-19. TCRdb's table, derived via immunoSEQ multiplex PCR, lists solely in-frame clones and lacks some. The table includes under 250,000 clones, around 89% detected once. Sequenced sample: peripheral blood. These receptors were obtained from a man aged 25 to 40 with COVID-19, enrolled during active disease.

The chain carries TRBV5-1 and TRBJ1-3; a weak D match, TRBD1 (5 bases). The CDR3 spans 13 residues. Trimming cost V 0 bases and J 7 bases, with 8 bases left between them. The germline CDR1 and CDR2 sequences are SGHRS and YFSETQ. The CDR3 spells CASSLDRRNTIYF. CDR3 DNA sequence: TGCGCCAGCAGCTTGGACAGGCGGAACACCATATATTTT.

The V gene is TRBV27, the J gene TRBJ1-1; D is perhaps TRBD1 (5 bases). CDR1 MNHEY and CDR2 SMNVEV come from the germline V gene (reference sequence). Trimming left V 2 bases short and J 6 bases short, with 13 bases between. This CDR3 comprises 14 residues. The CDR3 sequence is CASSLGGSWAEAFF. CDR3 in DNA: TGTGCCAGCAGTTTAGGGGGGTCTTGGGCTGAAGCTTTCTTT.

This sequence joins TRBV25-1 and TRBJ2-3, with D perhaps TRBD2 (7 bases). Germline V CDR1 and CDR2: MGHDK, SYGVNS. V was pared by 6 bases and J by 5 bases, with 24 bases between. This CDR3 is 17 amino acids long. The CDR3 protein is CASRNVKGGTTGDTQYF. The DNA for the CDR3 is TGTGCCAGCAGGAACGTCAAGGGAGGGACAACAGGAGATACGCAGTATTTT.